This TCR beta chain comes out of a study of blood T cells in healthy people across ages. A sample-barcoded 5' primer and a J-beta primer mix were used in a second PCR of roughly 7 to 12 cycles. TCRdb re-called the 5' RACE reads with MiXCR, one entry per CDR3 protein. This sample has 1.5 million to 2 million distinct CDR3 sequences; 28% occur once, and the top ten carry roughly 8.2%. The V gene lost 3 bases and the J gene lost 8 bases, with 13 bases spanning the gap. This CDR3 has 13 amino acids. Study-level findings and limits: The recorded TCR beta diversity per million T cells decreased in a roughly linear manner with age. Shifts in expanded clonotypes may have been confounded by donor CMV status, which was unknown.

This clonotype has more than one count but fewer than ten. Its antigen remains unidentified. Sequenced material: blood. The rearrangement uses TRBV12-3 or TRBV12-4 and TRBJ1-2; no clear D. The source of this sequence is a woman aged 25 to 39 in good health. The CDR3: CASSFSRRSGYTF. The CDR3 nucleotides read TGTGCCAGCAGTTTTAGTCGGCGGTCCGGCTACACCTTC.